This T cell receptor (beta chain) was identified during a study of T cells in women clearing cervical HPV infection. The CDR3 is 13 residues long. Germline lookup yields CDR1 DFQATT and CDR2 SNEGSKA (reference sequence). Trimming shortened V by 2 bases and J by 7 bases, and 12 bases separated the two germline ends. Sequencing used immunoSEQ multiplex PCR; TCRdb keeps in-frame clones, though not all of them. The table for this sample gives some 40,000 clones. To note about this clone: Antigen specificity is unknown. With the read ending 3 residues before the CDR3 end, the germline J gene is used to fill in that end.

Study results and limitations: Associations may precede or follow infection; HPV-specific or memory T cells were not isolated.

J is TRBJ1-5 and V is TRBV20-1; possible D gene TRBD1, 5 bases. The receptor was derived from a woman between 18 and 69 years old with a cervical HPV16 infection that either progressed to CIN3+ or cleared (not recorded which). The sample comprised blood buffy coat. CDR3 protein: CSARPGVEQPQHF. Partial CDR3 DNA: TGCAGTGCTAGACCGGGGGTGGAGCAGCCC.